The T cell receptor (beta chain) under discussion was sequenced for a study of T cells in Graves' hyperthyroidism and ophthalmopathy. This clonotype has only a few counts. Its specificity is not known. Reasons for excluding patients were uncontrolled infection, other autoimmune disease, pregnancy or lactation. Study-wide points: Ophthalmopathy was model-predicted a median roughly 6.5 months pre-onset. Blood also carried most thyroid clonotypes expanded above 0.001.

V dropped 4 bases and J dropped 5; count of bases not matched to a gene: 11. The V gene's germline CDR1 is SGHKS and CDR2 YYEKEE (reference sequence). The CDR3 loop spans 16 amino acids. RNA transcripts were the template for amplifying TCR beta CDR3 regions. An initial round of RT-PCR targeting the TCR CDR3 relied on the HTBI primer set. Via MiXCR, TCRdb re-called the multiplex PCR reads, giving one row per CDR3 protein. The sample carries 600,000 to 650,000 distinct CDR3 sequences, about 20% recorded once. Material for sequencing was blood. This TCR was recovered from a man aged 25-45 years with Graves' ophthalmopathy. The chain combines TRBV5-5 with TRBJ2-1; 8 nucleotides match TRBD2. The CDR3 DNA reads TGTGCCAGCAGCCTCAACAGCGGGAGAGAAAACAATGAGCAGTTCTTC. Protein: CASSLNSGRENNEQFF.